The 22 T cell receptor beta chains below come from one sample, sequenced in a study of cytomegalovirus exposure and HLA in healthy donors. Primers: 60 Vbeta forward and 13 Jbeta reverse. Clones were read by immunoSEQ multiplex PCR, and TCRdb kept only the in-frame ones, dropping some. Of 150,000 to 200,000 clones in the sample, roughly 88% were seen once. The sample taken for sequencing was PBMCs. These receptors all stem from a girl aged 2 to 10 in good health and CMV-seropositive.

The chain is built from TRBV4-1 and TRBJ2-7; 12 positions agree with TRBD2. The V gene end was trimmed by 1 base and the J gene end by 5 bases; junction bases not matched to a gene: 15. This CDR3 spans 19 amino acids. In germline, CDR1 is MGHRA, CDR2 YSYEKL. The CDR3 coding sequence is TGCGCCAGCAGCCAAGGGGACAATCGACCTAGCGGGAGGGGGAACGAGCAGTACTTC. Amino acid sequence: CASSQGDNRPSGRGNEQYF.

This chain uses TRBV4-1 with TRBJ1-2; D ambiguous. V was cut by 4 bases and J by 7 bases, with 13 bases left in between. Looked up from germline, CDR1 is MGHRA and CDR2 is YSYEKL. The CDR3 length is 13 residues. For the CDR3, the DNA is TGCGCCAGCAGCCGGACTGCCTCTTGTGGCTACACCTTC. Protein: CASSRTASCGYTF.

This rearrangement joins TRBV27 to TRBJ2-1, with a possible D match to TRBD2 (5 bases). Germline CDR1 MNHEY, CDR2 SMNVEV (reference sequence). The CDR3 is 11 amino acids. V lost 7 bases, J lost 8 bases, and 9 bases lay in between. The chain's CDR3 is CASKGVDEQFF. The CDR3 coding sequence is TGTGCCAGCAAGGGAGTTGATGAGCAGTTCTTC.

Comments on this clone: An end of the junction differs from the germline gene, which may be a read error. The genes are TRBV7-7 and TRBJ2-7; D call uncertain. Germline V gene sequence: CDR1 SSHAT, CDR2 FNYEAQ (reference sequence). The CDR3 contains 13 residues. In nucleotides, the CDR3 is TGTGCTAGCAGCTTAGGGTCGGGCTACGAGCAGTACTTC. Translation gives CASSLGSGYEQYF.

The chain joins TRBV27 to TRBJ2-5; 7 bases match TRBD1. This CDR3 is 16 amino acids long. The germline CDR1 and CDR2 sequences are MNHEY and SMNVEV (reference sequence). V lost 3 bases, J lost 1 base, and 8 bases stayed unmatched. The CDR3 DNA follows: TGTGCCAGCAGTTTGCCCGGGACAGCTCTCCAAGAGACCCAGTACTTC. It yields the protein CASSLPGTALQETQYF.

The V gene is TRBV5-4, the J gene TRBJ1-5, with 11 bases matching TRBD1. The CDR3 is 15 residues long. CDR1 is SGHNT and CDR2 is YYREEE in the germline V gene (reference sequence). Germline trimming cut 4 bases from V and 4 bases from J; bases unmatched to any gene: 4. CDR3 sequence (DNA): TGTGCCAGCAGCCTAGGGACAGGGGGGAATCAGCCCCAGCATTTT. It specifies CASSLGTGGNQPQHF.

The V gene is TRBV13, the J gene TRBJ1-2, with 7 bases identical to TRBD1. This CDR3 is 15 amino acids long. Looked up from germline, CDR1 is PRHDT and CDR2 is FYEKMQ (reference sequence). Trimming removed 5 bases from V and 2 bases from J; junction bases left unmatched: 8. Written as DNA, the CDR3 is TGTGCCAGCAGCAGTTCGGGACAGTCGAACTATGGCTACACCTTC. Amino acids: CASSSSGQSNYGYTF. The full variable domain, rest sourced from reference TRBV13 and TRBJ1-2, is AAGVIQSPRHLIKEKRETATLKCYPIPRHDTVYWYQQGPGQDPQFLISFYEKMQSDKGSIPDRFSAQQFSDYHSELNMSSLELGDSALYFCASSSSGQSNYGYTFGSGTRLTVV.

The genes are TRBV16 and TRBJ1-2; no clear D gene. Germline loops: CDR1 KGHSY, CDR2 FQNENV. This CDR3 contains 18 residues. V was trimmed by 4 bases and J by 1 base, leaving 22 bases between them. The CDR3 loop reads CASSRAASPPRGNYGYTF. The CDR3 DNA reads as TGTGCCAGCAGCCGTGCGGCCAGTCCACCCCGTGGTAACTATGGCTACACCTTC.

The rearrangement uses TRBV5-1 and TRBJ1-1; no firm D call. V was clipped by 4 bases and J by 11 bases, with 21 bases between them. Looked up from germline, CDR1 is SGHRS and CDR2 is YFSETQ. The CDR3 is 14 amino acids. The CDR3 region has the DNA TGCGCCAGCAGCCCTAATGTAGGAGGGTTAGACGCTTTCTTT. Translated, it gives CASSPNVGGLDAFF. Full variable domain (rest looked up from reference TRBV5-1 and TRBJ1-1): KAGVTQTPRYLIKTRGQQVTLSCSPISGHRSVSWYQQTPGQGLQFLFEYFSETQRNKGNFPGRFSGRQFSNSRSEMNVSTLELGDSALYLCASSPNVGGLDAFFGQGTRLTVV.

For the CDR3, the DNA is TGTGCCAGCAGTCGACAGGGTGGAAACACCATATATTTT. Its protein product is CASSRQGGNTIYF. This sequence joins TRBV27 and TRBJ1-3; 7 nucleotides agree with TRBD1. V lost 5 bases, J lost 3 bases, and 1 base stayed unmatched. Germline loops: CDR1 MNHEY, CDR2 SMNVEV (reference sequence). The CDR3 is made up of 13 amino acids.

The DNA of the CDR3 is TGTGCCAGCAGTCTTTACCGGGAGGGAGAGCAGTTCTTC. Its protein product is CASSLYREGEQFF. The chain recombines TRBV14 with TRBJ2-1, with 8 bases lining up with TRBD2. Per the germline V gene, CDR1 is SGHDN and CDR2 is FVKESK. The trim removed 6 bases at V and 10 bases at J, leaving 8 bases unmatched. This CDR3 is 13 amino acids long. The variable domain in full, with the rest retrieved from reference TRBV14 and TRBJ2-1, is EAGVTQFPSHSVIEKGQTVTLRCDPISGHDNLYWYRRVMGKEIKFLLHFVKESKQDESGMPNNRFLAERTGGTYSTLKVQPAELEDSGVYFCASSLYREGEQFFGPGTRLTVL.

J is TRBJ2-1 and V is TRBV18; D is possibly TRBD2 (5 bases). The V end was cut by 2 bases, the J end by 0 bases, with 8 bases between. The length of the CDR3 is 15 residues. Germline lookup yields CDR1 KGHSH and CDR2 LQKENI. Here the CDR3 DNA reads TGTGCCAGCTCACCAGTAGCGAGCTCCTACAATGAGCAGTTCTTC. As protein: CASSPVASSYNEQFF.

The chain links TRBV11-2 to TRBJ1-2; D not resolved. The CDR3 extends over 12 amino acids. Germline lookup yields CDR1 SGHAT and CDR2 FQNNGV. V gave up 4 bases and J gave up 8 bases, with 11 bases separating them. The DNA of the CDR3 is TGTGCCAGCAGCTCCGGACTGCGGGGCTACACCTTC. Protein sequence: CASSSGLRGYTF.

The V gene is TRBV7-6, the J gene TRBJ2-1, with D perhaps TRBD1 (5 bases). Germline lookup yields CDR1 SGHVS and CDR2 FNYEAQ. The ends were cut back, 5 bases at V and 4 bases at J, with 24 bases in the middle. The CDR3 totals 18 residues. The CDR3 is CASSPIHPSDSTYNEQFF. The CDR3 nucleotides are TGTGCCAGCAGCCCAATACACCCTTCCGACAGCACTTACAATGAGCAGTTCTTC.

The chain combines TRBV2 with TRBJ2-1, with D uncertain. From germline, CDR1 is SNHLY and CDR2 FYNNEI. This CDR3 is 15 amino acids long. Trimming shortened V by 1 base and J by 0 bases, and 7 bases separated the two germline ends. CDR3 in amino acids: CASSEEGGSYNEQFF. CDR3 nucleotide sequence: TGTGCCAGCAGTGAAGAAGGCGGCTCCTACAATGAGCAGTTCTTC.

V and J are TRBV11-2 and TRBJ2-7, with TRBD2 identical over 14 bases. V dropped 5 bases and J dropped 8; count of bases not matched to a gene: 5. The CDR3 is 14 residues long. Looked up from germline, CDR1 is SGHAT and CDR2 is FQNNGV. CDR3: CASSQRTSGRKQYF. CDR3 bases: TGTGCCAGCAGCCAAAGGACTAGCGGGAGGAAGCAGTACTTC.

This sequence joins TRBV5-1 and TRBJ2-2, with D possibly being TRBD2 (5 bases). Germline V gives CDR1 SGHRS, CDR2 YFSETQ. The CDR3 sequence is 16 residues long. V was pared by 2 bases and J by 10 bases, with 21 bases between. CDR3 in amino acids: CASSLLGAVVGEELFF. The CDR3 nucleotides are TGCGCCAGCAGCTTACTCGGAGCGGTGGTTGGTGAGGAGCTGTTTTTT.

This clone has at least ten counts. CDR3 DNA sequence: TGTGCCACCAACTTACAGGGGGCTTACACTGAAGCTTTCTTT. This codes for CATNLQGAYTEAFF. J is TRBJ1-1 and V is TRBV15; 9 nucleotides align to TRBD1. CDR1 and CDR2 (germline): LNHNV, YYDKDF (reference sequence). The CDR3 has 14 residues. J gave up 3 bases and V 7 bases, and 6 bases lay outside the gene matches.

The chain combines TRBV15 with TRBJ1-3; 9 bases fit TRBD1. V trimming: 3 bases; J trimming: 5 bases; junction bases outside the gene matches: 11. Germline CDR1 is LNHNV and CDR2 is YYDKDF (reference sequence). There are 17 residues in the CDR3. This CDR3 reads CATSRGLMDRGRNTIYF. In nucleotides, the CDR3 is TGTGCCACCAGCAGGGGGCTAATGGACAGGGGAAGAAACACCATATATTTT. Drawing the rest from reference TRBV15 and TRBJ1-3, the complete variable domain is DAMVIQNPRYQVTQFGKPVTLSCSQTLNHNVMYWYQQKSSQAPKLLFHYYDKDFNNEADTPDNFQSRRPNTSFCFLDIRSPGLGDTAMYLCATSRGLMDRGRNTIYFGEGSWLTVV.

The V and J genes are TRBV2 and TRBJ2-7; 7 nucleotides match TRBD1. The J segment lost 1 base and the V segment lost 6 bases, leaving 6 bases of the junction unmatched. The germline gives CDR1 SNHLY, CDR2 FYNNEI. The CDR3 sequence is 14 residues long. Here the CDR3 DNA reads TGTGCCAGCAGAACGGACAGGTATTCCTACGAGCAGTACTTC. Its translation is CASRTDRYSYEQYF.

The J gene is TRBJ2-1, the V gene TRBV10-1; 14 positions agree with TRBD2. The CDR3 extends over 17 amino acids. Germline V lookup: CDR1 WNHNN, CDR2 SYGVQD (reference sequence). V was pared by 5 bases and J by 10 bases, with 13 bases of the junction left unmatched. CDR3 sequence: CASSYSPGLAGVNEQFF. The CDR3 nucleotides read TGCGCCAGCAGTTACTCTCCGGGACTAGCGGGAGTGAACGAGCAGTTCTTC.

The V call is TRBV2, the J call TRBJ1-6; maybe TRBD1 (5 bases). V shed 1 base and J shed 8 bases, with 12 bases lying between them. Germline CDR1 reads SNHLY; CDR2 reads FYNNEI. There are 15 residues in the CDR3. The DNA for the CDR3 is TGTGCCAGCAGTGAAGTTCAGGGAACGGATTCACCCCTCCACTTT. Encoded protein: CASSEVQGTDSPLHF.